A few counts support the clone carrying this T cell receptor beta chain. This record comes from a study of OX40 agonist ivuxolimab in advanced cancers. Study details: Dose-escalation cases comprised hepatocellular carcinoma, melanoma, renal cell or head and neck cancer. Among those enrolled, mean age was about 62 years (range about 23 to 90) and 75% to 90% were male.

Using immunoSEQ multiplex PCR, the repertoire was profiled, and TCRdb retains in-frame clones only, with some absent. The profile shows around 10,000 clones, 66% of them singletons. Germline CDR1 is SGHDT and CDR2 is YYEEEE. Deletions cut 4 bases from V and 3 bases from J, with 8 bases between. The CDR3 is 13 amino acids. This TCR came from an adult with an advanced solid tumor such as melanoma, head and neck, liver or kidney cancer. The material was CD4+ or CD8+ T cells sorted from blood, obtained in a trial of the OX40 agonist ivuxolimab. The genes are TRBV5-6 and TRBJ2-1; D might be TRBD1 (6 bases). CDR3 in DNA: TGTGCCAGCAGCGGGGACAACTACAATGAGCAGTTCTTC. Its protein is CASSGDNYNEQFF.